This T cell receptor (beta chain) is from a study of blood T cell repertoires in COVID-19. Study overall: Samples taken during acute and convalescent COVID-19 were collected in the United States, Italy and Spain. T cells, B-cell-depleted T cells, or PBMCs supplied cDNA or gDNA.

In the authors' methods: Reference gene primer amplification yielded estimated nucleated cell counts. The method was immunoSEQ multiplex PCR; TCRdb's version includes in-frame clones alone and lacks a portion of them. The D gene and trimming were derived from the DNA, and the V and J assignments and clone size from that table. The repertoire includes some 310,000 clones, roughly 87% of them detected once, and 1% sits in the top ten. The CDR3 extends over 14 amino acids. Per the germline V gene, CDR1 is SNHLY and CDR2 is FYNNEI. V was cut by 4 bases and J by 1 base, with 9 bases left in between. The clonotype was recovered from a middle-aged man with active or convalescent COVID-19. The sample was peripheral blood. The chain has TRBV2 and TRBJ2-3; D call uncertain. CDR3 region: CASSAPLGTDTQYF. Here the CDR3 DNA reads TGTGCCAGCAGTGCCCCACTCGGCACAGATACGCAGTATTTT. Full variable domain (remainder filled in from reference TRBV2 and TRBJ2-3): EPEVTQTPSHQVTQMGQEVILRCVPISNHLYFYWYRQILGQKVEFLVSFYNNEISEKSEIFDDQFSVERPDGSNFTLKIRSTKLEDSAMYFCASSAPLGTDTQYFGPGTRLTVL.